These 10 T cell receptor beta chains were all obtained from the same sample, sequenced in a study of cytomegalovirus exposure and HLA in healthy donors. 13 Jbeta primers and 60 Vbeta primers were used for the PCR. The repertoire was sequenced with immunoSEQ multiplex PCR; TCRdb's copy has only in-frame clones and lacks some. The sample includes about 220,000 clones, about 80% seen only once; the top ten take approximately 0.63%. The sequencing input was PBMCs. The source is a man in his late teens or twenties in good health and CMV-seronegative.

The gene calls are TRBV2 and TRBJ1-1; D possibly corresponds to TRBD1 (5 bases). The CDR3 totals 13 residues. Germline values: CDR1 SNHLY, CDR2 FYNNEI. With 8 bases removed from V and 3 bases from J, the gap between germline ends came to 13 bases. Written as DNA, the CDR3 is TGTGCCAGCTTCGGGGGGATGTACACTGAAGCTTTCTTT. Translating gives CASFGGMYTEAFF.

The V gene is TRBV5-1, the J gene TRBJ1-3, with 7 bases fitting TRBD1. This CDR3 contains 15 residues. Losses at the gene ends were 5 bases for V and 0 bases for J; bases not matched to a gene: 5. CDR1 and CDR2 from the germline V gene are SGHRS and YFSETQ. The CDR3: CASRPGQVSGNTIYF. The CDR3 region has the DNA TGCGCCAGCAGACCTGGACAGGTCTCTGGAAACACCATATATTTT.

The rearrangement links TRBV10-3 to TRBJ2-3, with TRBD2 identical over 9 bases. The CDR3 runs to 16 residues. Trimming removed 3 bases from V and 8 bases from J; junction bases left unmatched: 12. Germline V gene lookup returns CDR1 ENHRY and CDR2 SYGVKD. The CDR3 DNA reads TGTGCCATCAGTGACGACTTGCGGGAGGGCTATGGTACGCAGTATTTT. Its translation is CAISDDLREGYGTQYF.

This clone was counted a few times. This chain links TRBV2 with TRBJ2-6, with a weak D call TRBD2 (5 bases). CDR1 is SNHLY, CDR2 FYNNEI, per germline. The V end was cut by 8 bases, the J end by 2 bases, with 19 bases between. The CDR3 is 17 residues long. The CDR3 region has the DNA TGTGCCAGCGTATGGTCCTGGGAGTGGACTGGGGCCAACGTCCTGACTTTC. Its translation: CASVWSWEWTGANVLTF.

The gene calls are TRBV7-9 and TRBJ2-3, with 9 bases fitting TRBD1. Germline CDR1 SEHNR, CDR2 FQNEAQ (reference sequence). This CDR3 region has 16 residues. Unmatched junction bases numbered 8, after V lost 3 bases and J lost 4 bases. CDR3 DNA: TGTGCCAGCAGCTTTTGGGACAGGGTTGACGCAGATACGCAGTATTTT. It codes for CASSFWDRVDADTQYF.

The rearrangement joins TRBV2 to TRBJ1-3; tentative D call: TRBD1 (5 bases). Germline CDR1 and CDR2: SNHLY and FYNNEI. The CDR3 is made up of 14 amino acids. V was clipped by 3 bases and J by 5 bases, with 11 bases between them. DNA of the CDR3: TGTGCCAGCAGTGATTCGAACAGGAGAAACACCATATATTTT. Encoded protein: CASSDSNRRNTIYF.

This clone was detected only a few times. This rearrangement joins TRBV5-6 to TRBJ1-1; D is undetermined. The CDR3 runs to 12 residues. The ends were cut back, 0 bases at V and 7 bases at J, with 7 bases in the middle. Germline V gene lookup returns CDR1 SGHDT and CDR2 YYEEEE. The CDR3 DNA reads TGTGCCAGCAGCTTGGGACGGGGTGAAGCTTTCTTT. Translating it yields CASSLGRGEAFF.

The rearrangement joins TRBV2 to TRBJ2-3; 8 bases are shared with TRBD1. CDR1 and CDR2 from the germline V gene are SNHLY and FYNNEI. The CDR3 runs to 15 residues. Trimming removed 6 bases from V and 4 bases from J; junction bases left unmatched: 9. CDR3 coding DNA: TGTGCCAGCAGCCAGGACAGGGTCGGGGCAGATACGCAGTATTTT. Translation: CASSQDRVGADTQYF.

This clone was seen a handful of times. The chain joins TRBV6-1 to TRBJ1-3; no firm D call. V lost 1 base and J lost 0, with 7 bases in between. Germline V gives CDR1 MNHNS, CDR2 SASEGT. The CDR3 spans 15 residues. Here the CDR3 DNA reads TGTGCCAGCAGTGAAGTGGGCCTCTCTGGAAACACCATATATTTT. Its translation: CASSEVGLSGNTIYF.

The chain is built from TRBV7-6 and TRBJ1-1; no clear D. The V and J ends lost 2 bases and 1 base respectively, with 17 bases between them. Germline V gene data show CDR1 as SGHVS and CDR2 as FNYEAQ. The CDR3 consists of 17 residues. CDR3 protein: CASSLRPQVAGNTEAFF. The CDR3 DNA reads as TGTGCCAGCAGCTTACGCCCTCAGGTGGCGGGGAACACTGAAGCTTTCTTT.